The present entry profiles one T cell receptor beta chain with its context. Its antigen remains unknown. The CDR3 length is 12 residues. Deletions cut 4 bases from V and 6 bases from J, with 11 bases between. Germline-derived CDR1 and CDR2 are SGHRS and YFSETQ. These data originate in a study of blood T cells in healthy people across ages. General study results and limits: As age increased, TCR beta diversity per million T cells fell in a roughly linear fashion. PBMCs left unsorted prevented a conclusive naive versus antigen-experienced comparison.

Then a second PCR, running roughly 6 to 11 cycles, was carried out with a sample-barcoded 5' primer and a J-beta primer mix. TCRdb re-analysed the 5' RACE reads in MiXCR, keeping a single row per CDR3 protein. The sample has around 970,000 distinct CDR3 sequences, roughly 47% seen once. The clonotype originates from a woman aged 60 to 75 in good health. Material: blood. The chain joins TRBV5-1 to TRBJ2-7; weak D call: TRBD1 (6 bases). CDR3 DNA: TGCGCCAGCAGCGAGGACAGTCCCGAGCAGTACTTC. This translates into CASSEDSPEQYF.